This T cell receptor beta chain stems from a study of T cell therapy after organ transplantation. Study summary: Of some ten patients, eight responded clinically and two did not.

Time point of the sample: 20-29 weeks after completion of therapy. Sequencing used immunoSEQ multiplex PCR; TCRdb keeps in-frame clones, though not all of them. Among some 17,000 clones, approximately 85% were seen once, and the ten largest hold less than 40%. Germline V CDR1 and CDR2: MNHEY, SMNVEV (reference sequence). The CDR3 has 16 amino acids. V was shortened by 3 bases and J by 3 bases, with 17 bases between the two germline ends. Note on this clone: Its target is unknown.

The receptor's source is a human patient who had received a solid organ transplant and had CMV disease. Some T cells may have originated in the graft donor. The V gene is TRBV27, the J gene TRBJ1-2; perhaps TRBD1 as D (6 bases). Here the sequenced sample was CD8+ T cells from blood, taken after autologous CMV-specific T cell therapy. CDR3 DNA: TGTGCCAGCAGTTTCCACCCCGGGGGGCTGGACTATGGCTACACCTTC. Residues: CASSFHPGGLDYGYTF.